The 23 T cell receptor beta chains in this list originate from one sample, sequenced in a study of OX40 agonist ivuxolimab in advanced cancers. Assay: immunoSEQ multiplex PCR; the TCRdb copy retains only in-frame clones and omits some. The sample consists of 99,000 or so clones, around 94% of them appearing once. Sequences were derived from CD4+ or CD8+ T cells sorted from blood, sampled in a trial of the OX40 agonist ivuxolimab. The receptors were sampled from an adult with an advanced solid tumor such as melanoma, head and neck, liver or kidney cancer.

The rearrangement uses TRBV6-6 and TRBJ1-2, with TRBD1 as a possible D gene (5 bases). This CDR3 has 16 residues. V dropped 1 base and J dropped 0 bases, with 12 bases sitting between them. Germline lookup yields CDR1 MNHNY and CDR2 SVGAGI (reference sequence). CDR3 protein: CASSYYGAEANYGYTF. The CDR3 DNA reads as TGTGCCAGCAGTTACTATGGGGCAGAAGCTAACTATGGCTACACCTTC.

CDR3 amino acids: CASSLAGASGNTIYF. The DNA for the CDR3 is TGTGCCAGCAGTTTAGCGGGAGCCTCTGGAAACACCATATATTTT. The V gene is TRBV28, the J gene TRBJ1-3, with unresolved D. This CDR3 region has 15 residues. Germline CDR1 is MDHEN and CDR2 is SYDVKM. V was pared by 2 bases and J by 0 bases, with 8 bases between.

The DNA of the CDR3 is TGTGCCAGCAGCGGGACAGCACTCACAGATACGCAGTATTTT. Translation gives CASSGTALTDTQYF. The J gene is TRBJ2-3, the V gene TRBV28; the match to TRBD1 covers 7 bases. The trim removed 6 bases at V and 2 bases at J, leaving 5 bases unmatched. CDR1 and CDR2 from the germline V gene are MDHEN and SYDVKM. The CDR3 runs 14 residues.

This chain connects TRBV9 to TRBJ2-3; 7 bases line up with TRBD1. CDR1 SGDLS and CDR2 YYNGEE come from the germline V gene. The CDR3 is 14 amino acids. After removal of 8 bases from V and 4 bases from J, the junction contained 10 bases not matched to a gene. In nucleotides, the CDR3 is TGTGCCAGGTACAGGGGATCCCAGTCAGATACGCAGTATTTT. This sequence encodes CARYRGSQSDTQYF.

Concerning this clone itself: The same CDR3 also results from other DNA sequences found in this sample. This sequence joins TRBV28 and TRBJ1-5; D is unresolved. Trimming removed 5 bases from V and 4 bases from J, with 3 bases in between. CDR1 is MDHEN and CDR2 is SYDVKM in the germline V gene. This CDR3 has 11 residues. Here the CDR3 reads CASSGNQPQHF. The CDR3 DNA reads as TGTGCCAGCAGTGGAAATCAGCCCCAGCATTTT.

J is TRBJ2-2 and V is TRBV11-3; 9 bases line up with TRBD2. The CDR3 spans 16 residues. The V segment lost 5 bases and the J segment 0 bases; nucleotides outside the gene matches: 4. The germline CDR1 and CDR2 sequences are SGHNT and YENEEA. The CDR3 DNA is TGTGCCAGCAGCCTAGCGGGATCCGCGAACACCGGGGAGCTGTTTTTT. As protein: CASSLAGSANTGELFF.

V usage is TRBV10-3 and J usage is TRBJ1-6; D is unclear. V lost 4 bases and J lost 2, with 9 bases in between. Germline CDR1 and CDR2: ENHRY and SYGVKD. This CDR3 comprises 15 residues. CDR3 amino acids: CAISALVPYNSPLHF. Here the CDR3 DNA reads TGTGCCATCAGTGCCCTGGTCCCCTATAATTCACCCCTCCACTTT.

The J gene is TRBJ1-2, the V gene TRBV19; 8 bases agree with TRBD1. Germline V lookup: CDR1 LNHDA, CDR2 SQIVND (reference sequence). CDR3 size: 16 residues. V lost 6 bases and J lost 0; bases outside the gene matches: 9. The CDR3 nucleotides are TGTGCCAGTAGAGAACCAGGGGGCCCAACTAACTATGGCTACACCTTC. This gives the protein CASREPGGPTNYGYTF.

This rearrangement joins TRBV9 to TRBJ2-5; D unresolved. Trimming took off 0 bases at V and 1 base at J, with 4 bases between the two ends. This CDR3 contains 13 residues. In germline, CDR1 is SGDLS, CDR2 YYNGEE. The CDR3 nucleotides read TGTGCCAGCAGCGTAGGTATCCAAGAGACCCAGTACTTC. Translating gives CASSVGIQETQYF.

The chain uses TRBV5-1 and TRBJ2-1, with 9 positions matching TRBD2. The CDR3 totals 17 residues. Germline V lookup: CDR1 SGHRS, CDR2 YFSETQ. Trimming took 0 bases from V and 0 from J; bases not matched to a gene: 4. CDR3 in amino acids: CASSLESLAGSYNEQFF. The CDR3 DNA sequence: TGCGCCAGCAGCTTGGAATCACTAGCGGGCTCCTACAATGAGCAGTTCTTC.

The J gene is TRBJ2-1, the V gene TRBV4-2; D not certain. V lost 3 bases and J 8 bases, leaving 17 bases between the germline ends. This CDR3 has 15 residues. The V gene's germline CDR1 is LGHNA and CDR2 YNFKEQ. CDR3 in amino acids: CASSQNPLARYEQFF. CDR3 DNA: TGTGCCAGCAGCCAGAATCCGTTGGCTCGCTATGAGCAGTTCTTC.

The chain combines TRBV9 with TRBJ1-4; D call uncertain. The germline gives CDR1 SGDLS, CDR2 YYNGEE. Trimming took off 3 bases at V and 4 bases at J, with 22 bases between the two ends. CDR3 length equals 18 residues. CDR3 in DNA: TGTGCCAGCAGCGAAGGGAGAGCCACCTGGCCCGATAATGAAAAACTGTTTTTT. It specifies CASSEGRATWPDNEKLFF.

The gene calls are TRBV1 and TRBJ1-5. TRBV1 constitutes a pseudogene. The CDR3 extends over 16 amino acids. The CDR3 here is CTSSQDRGEGNQPQHF. The CDR3 DNA reads as TGCACCAGCAGCCAAGATCGGGGGGAGGGCAATCAGCCCCAGCATTTT.

V and J are TRBV4-3 and TRBJ1-5, with a tentative D call TRBD1 (5 bases). Trimming shortened V by 1 base and J by 3 bases, and 13 bases separated the two germline ends. The CDR3 consists of 16 residues. The germline CDR1 and CDR2 sequences are LGHNA and YSLEER. The CDR3 protein is CASSQAAGPNNQPQHF. The CDR3 nucleotides read TGCGCCAGCAGCCAAGCCGCAGGGCCCAACAATCAGCCCCAGCATTTT.

The chain has TRBV28 and TRBJ1-1, with a weak D call TRBD1 (5 bases). CDR1 MDHEN and CDR2 SYDVKM come from the germline V gene. Trimming took off 10 bases at V and 8 bases at J, with 20 bases between the two ends. CDR3 size: 13 residues. In DNA, the CDR3 is TGTGCCACGACCCGGGACGGAGGCCTAGAAGCTTTCTTT. Encoded protein: CATTRDGGLEAFF.

Written as DNA, the CDR3 is TGTGCCAGCAGTTACTCGATTCCAGGAACTGGCAATGAGCAGTTCTTC. It specifies CASSYSIPGTGNEQFF. The chain is built from TRBV6-5 and TRBJ2-1; D is ambiguous. CDR1 and CDR2 from the germline V gene are MNHEY and SVGAGI. Trimming pared 0 bases from V and 6 bases from J, leaving 15 bases between. The CDR3 is 16 amino acids.

This chain connects TRBV28 to TRBJ1-4; 8 nucleotides align to TRBD1. The germline gives CDR1 MDHEN, CDR2 SYDVKM. After removal of 5 bases from V and 7 bases from J, the junction contained 9 bases not matched to a gene. The CDR3 runs to 15 residues. The CDR3 DNA reads TGTGCCAGCAGTACCAACAGGGGGTTCTCTGAAAAACTGTTTTTT. Protein: CASSTNRGFSEKLFF.

V and J are TRBV5-1 and TRBJ1-2, with a weak D call TRBD1 (5 bases). The CDR3 has 13 amino acids. With 3 bases removed from V and 8 bases from J, the gap between germline ends came to 14 bases. Germline V gene sequence: CDR1 SGHRS, CDR2 YFSETQ. Written as DNA, the CDR3 is TGCGCCAGCAGCTCCGCCGGGACTTGGGGCTACACCTTC. This codes for CASSSAGTWGYTF. Combining the CDR3 with reference TRBV5-1 and TRBJ1-2 gives the whole variable domain KAGVTQTPRYLIKTRGQQVTLSCSPISGHRSVSWYQQTPGQGLQFLFEYFSETQRNKGNFPGRFSGRQFSNSRSEMNVSTLELGDSALYLCASSSAGTWGYTFGSGTRLTVV.

This clone is a singleton in its sample. The chain combines TRBV19 with TRBJ1-6; TRBD1 matches at 10 bases. V dropped 5 bases and J dropped 9; count of bases not matched to a gene: 10. Germline lookup yields CDR1 LNHDA and CDR2 SQIVND (reference sequence). This CDR3 is built from 16 residues. In DNA form, the CDR3 reads TGTGCCAGTAGTGTACGACAGGGGGCTCTTCCTTCACCCCTCCACTTT. Translating gives CASSVRQGALPSPLHF.

The chain carries TRBV6-6 and TRBJ1-2; a possible D gene is TRBD1 (6 bases). Trimming left V 0 bases short and J 7 bases short, with 12 bases between. The CDR3 contains 14 residues. The germline CDR1 and CDR2 sequences are MNHNY and SVGAGI (reference sequence). For the CDR3, the DNA is TGTGCCAGCAGTTACTCGGGACAATCCCCTGGCTACACCTTC. Encoded protein: CASSYSGQSPGYTF.

The J gene is TRBJ1-5, the V gene TRBV6-6; D call uncertain. Trimming pared 6 bases from V and 1 base from J, leaving 7 bases between. CDR1 MNHNY and CDR2 SVGAGI come from the germline V gene (reference sequence). This CDR3 contains 13 residues. The CDR3 DNA sequence: TGTGCCAGCAGCGTGGTCAGCAATCAGCCCCAGCATTTT. As protein: CASSVVSNQPQHF.

This clone came up once. The chain links TRBV30 to TRBJ2-5; D possibly uses TRBD1 or TRBD2 (5 bases each). Germline loops: CDR1 GTSNPN, CDR2 SVGIG (reference sequence). The V gene lost 1 base and the J gene lost 4 bases, with 16 bases spanning the gap. CDR3 length: 15 amino acids. The CDR3 protein is CAWSGSAGSVETQYF. The CDR3 nucleotides are TGTGCCTGGAGTGGGTCGGCAGGGAGTGTAGAGACCCAGTACTTC. Drawing the rest from reference TRBV30 and TRBJ2-5, the complete variable domain is SQTIHQWPATLVQPVGSPLSLECTVEGTSNPNLYWYRQAAGRGLQLLFYSVGIGQISSEVPQNLSASRPQDRQFILSSKKLLLSDSGFYLCAWSGSAGSVETQYFGPGTRLLVL.

This chain uses TRBV4-3 with TRBJ2-2, with no clear D. CDR3 length equals 14 residues. V was trimmed by 0 bases and J by 3 bases, leaving 5 bases between them. The germline V gene encodes CDR1 LGHNA and CDR2 YSLEER. The CDR3 loop reads CASSQDPYTGELFF. The CDR3 DNA reads TGCGCCAGCAGCCAAGATCCGTACACCGGGGAGCTGTTTTTT.